The 5 T cell receptor beta chains reported below all come from one sample, sequenced in a study of OX40 agonist ivuxolimab in advanced cancers. Libraries came from the immunoSEQ multiplex PCR assay. TCRdb's version of the immuneACCESS table is confined to in-frame rearrangements and falls short of the full clone set. An unresolved V gene accounts for under half of the shortfall where checked; the remainder is of unknown origin. The sample has about 46,000 clones on record, more than 85% of them singletons. Just under 5% of the sample lies in the top ten. The sequences come from CD4+ or CD8+ T cells sorted from blood, collected in a trial of the OX40 agonist ivuxolimab. The source is an adult with an advanced solid tumor such as melanoma, head and neck, liver or kidney cancer.

V usage is TRBV30 and J usage is TRBJ2-7, with D perhaps assigned TRBD1 or TRBD2 (5 bases each). V was cut by 3 bases and J by 5 bases, with 11 bases left in between. This CDR3 comprises 12 residues. CDR1 is GTSNPN and CDR2 is SVGIG in the germline V gene (reference sequence). The DNA of the CDR3 is TGTGCCTGGAGCCCCGGGGCCCACGAGCAGTACTTC. It is translated as CAWSPGAHEQYF.

The chain employs TRBV19 and TRBJ2-1; 8 nucleotides line up with TRBD2. The CDR3 has 17 amino acids. The V gene's germline CDR1 is LNHDA and CDR2 SQIVND (reference sequence). J lost 8 bases, V lost 6 bases, and 18 bases had no gene match. The DNA of the CDR3 is TGTGCCAGTAGGGGAACTAGCGGTAAAACGGTCGGCGATGAGCAGTTCTTC. Protein product: CASRGTSGKTVGDEQFF.

This rearrangement joins TRBV29-1 to TRBJ2-7, with 10 bases matching TRBD1. CDR3 length: 13 residues. V lost 7 bases, J lost 4 bases, and 7 bases stayed unmatched. Germline lookup yields CDR1 SQVTM and CDR2 ANQGSEA. CDR3 DNA sequence: TGCAGCGCCGGGACAGGGGCGAATTACGAGCAGTACTTC. Translating it yields CSAGTGANYEQYF.

The chain has TRBV5-6 and TRBJ2-1, with a weak D call TRBD2 (7 bases). V was cut by 9 bases and J by 3 bases, with 25 bases left in between. CDR1 SGHDT and CDR2 YYEEEE come from the germline V gene. The CDR3 length is 17 residues. CDR3 DNA: TGTGCCACTACGCCGGGGGGCGGGAGCCTTCACTACAATGAGCAGTTCTTC. Encoded protein: CATTPGGGSLHYNEQFF.

The chain combines TRBV4-1 with TRBJ2-1, with a possible D match to TRBD1 (6 bases). Germline V gene sequence: CDR1 MGHRA, CDR2 YSYEKL. Between the trimmed V and J ends, which lost 4 bases and 5 bases, there was a span of 18 bases. The CDR3 is 16 residues long. CDR3 nucleotides: TGCGCCAGCAGCCGGACGACAGGCCCCGGGCACAATGAGCAGTTCTTC. It specifies CASSRTTGPGHNEQFF.